The 19 T cell receptor beta chains presented below share a single source sample, sequenced in a study of cytomegalovirus exposure and HLA in healthy donors. Primers: 60 Vbeta forward and 13 Jbeta reverse. Using immunoSEQ multiplex PCR, the repertoire was profiled, and TCRdb retains in-frame clones only, with some absent. The table includes roughly 200,000 clones, roughly 68% detected once. Sequences were obtained from PBMCs. The receptors derive from a woman in her 30s in good health and CMV-seronegative.

This clone is medium-sized by share. This chain links TRBV5-5 with TRBJ2-7; no clear D gene. CDR1 and CDR2 from the germline V gene are SGHKS and YYEKEE (reference sequence). V lost 2 bases to trimming and J lost 4 bases, with 10 bases between them. The CDR3 contains 13 residues. Here the CDR3 reads CASSFGPEYEQYF. The CDR3 DNA follows: TGTGCCAGCAGCTTTGGGCCTGAATACGAGCAGTACTTC.

Here the CDR3 reads CASSLESGSQPQHF. In DNA form, the CDR3 reads TGTGCCAGCAGCTTAGAGTCGGGGAGTCAGCCCCAGCATTTT. V gene TRBV7-2 combines with J gene TRBJ1-5; D uncertain. Per the germline V gene, CDR1 is SGHTA and CDR2 is FQGNSA. Trimming pared 1 base from V and 6 bases from J, leaving 10 bases between. The CDR3 runs 14 residues.

The J gene is TRBJ2-5, the V gene TRBV29-1; 7 bases match TRBD2. V gave up 6 bases and J gave up 11 bases; unmatched junction bases: 12. There are 12 residues in the CDR3. Germline CDR1 reads SQVTM; CDR2 reads ANQGSEA. The CDR3 sequence is CSVSGGTEEQYF. For the CDR3, the DNA is TGCAGCGTGTCCGGGGGGACGGAAGAGCAGTACTTC.

The J gene is TRBJ1-1, the V gene TRBV5-8; D gene uncertain. CDR1 and CDR2 from the germline V gene are SGHTS and YDEGEE. CDR3 length: 14 residues. V was trimmed by 1 base and J by 4 bases, leaving 11 bases between them. The CDR3 nucleotides are TGTGCCAGCAGCTTGTCGGGGTTCGGCACTGAAGCTTTCTTT. The encoded protein is CASSLSGFGTEAFF.

This chain connects TRBV6-5 to TRBJ1-5; TRBD1 matches at 8 bases. This CDR3 comprises 14 residues. With V trimmed by 8 bases and J by 6 bases, 9 bases remained unmatched. Germline V gene sequence: CDR1 MNHEY, CDR2 SVGAGI. The CDR3 sequence: CASCKGQGGQPQHF. In DNA, the CDR3 is TGTGCCAGCTGCAAAGGACAGGGCGGTCAGCCCCAGCATTTT.

In its sample, this clone was seen a few times. J is TRBJ1-2 and V is TRBV30; D unclear. The V end was cut by 4 bases, the J end by 0 bases, with 12 bases between. Looked up from germline, CDR1 is GTSNPN and CDR2 is SVGIG (reference sequence). This CDR3 is built from 14 residues. In DNA, the CDR3 is TGTGCCTGGAATAATCGGGTGACTAACTATGGCTACACCTTC. This gives the protein CAWNNRVTNYGYTF. Drawing the rest from reference TRBV30 and TRBJ1-2, the complete variable domain is SQTIHQWPATLVQPVGSPLSLECTVEGTSNPNLYWYRQAAGRGLQLLFYSVGIGQISSEVPQNLSASRPQDRQFILSSKKLLLSDSGFYLCAWNNRVTNYGYTFGSGTRLTVV.

On this clone: A read error may produce the germline difference seen at one junction end. V and J are TRBV27 and TRBJ2-7; D ambiguous. CDR3 length equals 14 residues. Germline V CDR1 and CDR2: MNHEY, SMNVEV (reference sequence). DNA for the CDR3: TGTGCCAGCAGTTTAATCGGCGGTACCTACGGGCAGTACTTC. Its protein product is CASSLIGGTYGQYF.

The rearrangement uses TRBV6-4 and TRBJ1-1; 7 nucleotides line up with TRBD1. The V and J ends lost 6 bases and 2 bases, in that order; junction bases with no gene match: 9. The CDR3 runs 15 residues. The germline CDR1 and CDR2 sequences are MRHNA and SNTAGT. The CDR3 bases are TGTGCCAGCAGCCGCGAGGGGGCCGGTAACACTGAAGCTTTCTTT. Residues: CASSREGAGNTEAFF.

This chain uses TRBV27 with TRBJ2-1; D is uncertain. The CDR3 covers 14 residues. Trimming stripped 3 bases from V and 0 bases from J, with 6 bases between. The V gene's germline CDR1 is MNHEY and CDR2 SMNVEV (reference sequence). The CDR3: CASSFRSSYNEQFF. Written as DNA, the CDR3 is TGTGCCAGCAGTTTCAGAAGCTCCTACAATGAGCAGTTCTTC.

Comment on this clone: One end of the junction fails to match germline, which may point to a read error. The rearrangement uses TRBV7-9 and TRBJ1-1; D gene ambiguous. CDR3 length equals 15 residues. Germline-derived CDR1 and CDR2 are SEHNR and FQNEAQ (reference sequence). CDR3: CSSSSGISLNTEAFF. The DNA for the CDR3 is TGTTCCAGCAGCTCCGGGATCTCATTGAACACTGAAGCTTTCTTT.

The J gene is TRBJ2-1, the V gene TRBV14; possibly TRBD2 for D (7 bases). The CDR3 is 15 amino acids. Germline V CDR1 and CDR2: SGHDN, FVKESK. Trimming pared 2 bases from V and 7 bases from J, leaving 15 bases between. The CDR3 DNA follows: TGTGCCAGCAGCCAATCCGGGGGGCCTGGGAATGAGCAGTTCTTC. Protein product: CASSQSGGPGNEQFF.

V usage is TRBV11-2 and J usage is TRBJ1-6; tentative D call: TRBD1 (5 bases). CDR1 is SGHAT and CDR2 is FQNNGV in the germline V gene. The CDR3 runs to 14 residues. V gave up 4 bases and J gave up 9 bases, with 13 bases separating them. The CDR3: CASSSRGVRSPLHF. The CDR3 DNA reads as TGTGCCAGCAGCTCACGGGGGGTACGTTCACCCCTCCACTTT.

This clone has more than one count but fewer than ten. This chain uses TRBV4-2 with TRBJ1-1; no firm D call. There are 14 residues in the CDR3. Trimming took 7 bases from V and 2 from J, leaving 14 bases between them. Germline lookup yields CDR1 LGHNA and CDR2 YNFKEQ. The CDR3 DNA reads TGTGCCAGCAACATAATAGCAGATAACACTGAAGCTTTCTTT. Translating it yields CASNIIADNTEAFF.

The chain has TRBV9 and TRBJ2-2; TRBD2 agrees at 8 bases. CDR3 length equals 15 residues. V dropped 1 base and J dropped 5; count of bases not matched to a gene: 4. Germline CDR1 SGDLS, CDR2 YYNGEE. This chain's CDR3 is CASSVIGLATGELFF. The CDR3 region has the DNA TGTGCCAGCAGCGTAATTGGACTAGCAACCGGGGAGCTGTTTTTT.

This clone was observed a single time. The CDR3, as DNA: TGTGCCAGAGGACAGGGGGAAGGCTACACCTTC. Residues: CARGQGEGYTF. This chain connects TRBV2 to TRBJ1-2, with 10 bases identical to TRBD1. The CDR3 covers 11 residues. Germline-derived CDR1 and CDR2 are SNHLY and FYNNEI. The V gene end was trimmed by 9 bases and the J gene end by 8 bases; junction bases not matched to a gene: 3.

To note about this clone: A junction end diverges from the germline sequence, so it may reflect a read error. The chain has TRBV7-3 and TRBJ1-2; D is perhaps TRBD1 (5 bases). From germline, CDR1 is SGHTA and CDR2 FQGTGA. The CDR3 spans 13 residues. This CDR3 is CASSLYMRDSQIF. The CDR3, as DNA: TGTGCCAGCAGTCTTTATATGCGGGACTCCCAGATCTTC. Drawing the rest from reference TRBV7-3 and TRBJ1-2, the complete variable domain is GAGVSQTPSNKVTEKGKYVELRCDPISGHTALYWYRQSLGQGPEFLIYFQGTGAADDSGLPNDRFFAVRPEGSVSTLKIQRTERGDSAVYLCASSLYMRDSQIFGSGTRLTVV.

The rearrangement uses TRBV2 and TRBJ1-3, with TRBD1 identical over 8 bases. The germline gives CDR1 SNHLY, CDR2 FYNNEI. The CDR3 spans 15 residues. V lost 0 bases to trimming and J lost 4 bases; unmatched junction nucleotides: 2. The CDR3: CASSEAHRGGNTIYF. The DNA for the CDR3 is TGTGCCAGCAGTGAAGCGCACAGGGGGGGAAACACCATATATTTT.

The sample holds a few counts of this clone. The rearrangement uses TRBV5-1 and TRBJ2-1, with 12 bases aligning to TRBD1. The ends lost 4 bases at V and 4 bases at J; junction bases unmatched: 9. This CDR3 contains 17 residues. Germline V lookup: CDR1 SGHRS, CDR2 YFSETQ. CDR3 DNA: TGCGCCAGCAGCGACCACCCGGGACAGGGGGCGTACAATGAGCAGTTCTTC. This translates into CASSDHPGQGAYNEQFF. Filled out from reference TRBV5-1 and TRBJ2-1, the complete variable domain reads KAGVTQTPRYLIKTRGQQVTLSCSPISGHRSVSWYQQTPGQGLQFLFEYFSETQRNKGNFPGRFSGRQFSNSRSEMNVSTLELGDSALYLCASSDHPGQGAYNEQFFGPGTRLTVL.

The rearrangement links TRBV27 to TRBJ2-2; 7 bases match TRBD1. V shed 6 bases and J 1 base; nucleotides not matched to a gene: 2. This CDR3 region has 14 residues. Germline loops: CDR1 MNHEY, CDR2 SMNVEV (reference sequence). The CDR3 DNA follows: TGTGCCAGCAGGGCAGGGGGGAACACCGGGGAGCTGTTTTTT. Translation gives CASRAGGNTGELFF.